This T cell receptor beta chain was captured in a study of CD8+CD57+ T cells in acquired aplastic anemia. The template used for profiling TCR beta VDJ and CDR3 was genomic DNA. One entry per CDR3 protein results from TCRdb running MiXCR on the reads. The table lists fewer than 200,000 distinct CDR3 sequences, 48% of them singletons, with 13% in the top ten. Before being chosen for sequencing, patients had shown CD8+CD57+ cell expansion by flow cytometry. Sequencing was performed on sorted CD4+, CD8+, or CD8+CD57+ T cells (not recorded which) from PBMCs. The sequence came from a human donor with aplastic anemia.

This CDR3 is CASRSNGGEYEQYF. In DNA form, the CDR3 reads TGCGCCAGCAGATCGAATGGCGGGGAATACGAGCAGTACTTC. V gene TRBV10-2 combines with J gene TRBJ2-7, with D possibly TRBD2 on 6 matching bases. The V end was cut by 6 bases, the J end by 4 bases, with 16 bases between. Germline CDR1 reads WSHSY; CDR2 reads SAAADI. This CDR3 is built from 14 residues.